The clone carrying this T cell receptor beta chain occurred many times. The data were obtained in a study of Graves' ophthalmopathy and Graves' hyperthyroidism. Study context: No treatment had been given when peripheral blood was collected at initial diagnosis.

From RNA, the CDR3 regions of TCR beta chains were amplified and sequenced. HTBI primers were used in a first-round RT-PCR, which preceded a second-round multiplex PCR. TCRdb re-analysed the multiplex PCR reads in MiXCR, keeping a single row per CDR3 protein. The sample includes 300,000 to 400,000 distinct CDR3 sequences, about a sixth seen only once; the top ten take 9% to 15%. Other autoimmune diseases, uncontrolled infections, pregnancy or lactation led to the exclusion of patients. Orbital computed tomography and thyroid ultrasound, along with TRAb, serum thyroxine and clinical symptoms, underpinned diagnosis. Isolation of PBMCs was performed using roughly 10 ml of fresh peripheral blood. V lost 6 bases, J lost 2 bases, and 8 bases stayed unmatched. The germline gives CDR1 MNHEY, CDR2 SVGEGT. The CDR3 covers 16 residues.

This clonotype originated in an adult man with Graves' ophthalmopathy. Sequencing input: peripheral blood. This chain uses TRBV6-2 or TRBV6-3 with TRBJ2-2; TRBD1 aligns across 8 bases. CDR3: CASRRSTGVNTGELFF. The CDR3 DNA reads as TGTGCCAGCAGGAGATCGACAGGGGTTAACACCGGGGAGCTGTTTTTT.